This T cell receptor (beta chain) was documented in a study of T-cell reconstitution after alpha-beta-depleted transplantation in children. With V trimmed by 2 bases and J by 3 bases, 4 bases remained unmatched. Germline loops: CDR1 SNHLY, CDR2 FYNNEI. The CDR3 totals 15 residues. There are many counts of this clonotype. Unique molecular identifiers were incorporated into the prepared TCRbeta library. One entry per CDR3 protein, called by TCRdb with MiXCR from the PCR reads. This table holds around 380,000 distinct CDR3 sequences, approximately 10% found once. The receptor was isolated from a human donor who donated a stem cell graft to a child with acute myeloid leukemia. This specimen was PBMCs from the stem cell graft donor, taken from the stem cell graft. The chain links TRBV2 to TRBJ2-4; the match to TRBD2 covers 7 bases. The CDR3 DNA reads as TGTGCCAGCAGTGAATGGGGAGGGGTCAAAAACATTCAGTACTTC. This translates into CASSEWGGVKNIQYF.